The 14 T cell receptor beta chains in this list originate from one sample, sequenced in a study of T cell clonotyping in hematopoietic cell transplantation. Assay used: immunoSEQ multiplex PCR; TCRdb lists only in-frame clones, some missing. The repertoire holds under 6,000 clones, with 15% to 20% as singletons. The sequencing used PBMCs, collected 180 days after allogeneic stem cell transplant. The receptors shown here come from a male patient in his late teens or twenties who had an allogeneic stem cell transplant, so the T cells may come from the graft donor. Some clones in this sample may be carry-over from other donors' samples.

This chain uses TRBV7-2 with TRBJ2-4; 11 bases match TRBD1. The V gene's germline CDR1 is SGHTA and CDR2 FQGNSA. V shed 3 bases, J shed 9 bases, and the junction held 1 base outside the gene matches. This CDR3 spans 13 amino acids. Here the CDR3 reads CASSLGQGGIQYF. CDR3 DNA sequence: TGTGCCAGCAGCTTGGGACAGGGGGGCATTCAGTACTTC.

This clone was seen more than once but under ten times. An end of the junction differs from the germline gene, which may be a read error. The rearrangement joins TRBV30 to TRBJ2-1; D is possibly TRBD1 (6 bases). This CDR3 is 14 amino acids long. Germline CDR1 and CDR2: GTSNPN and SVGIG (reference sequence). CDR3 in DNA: TGTGCCTGGGGTGTGGGGGCCTCCTACAATGAGCAGTTCTTC. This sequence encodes CAWGVGASYNEQFF. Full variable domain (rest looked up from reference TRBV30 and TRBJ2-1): SQTIHQWPATLVQPVGSPLSLECTVEGTSNPNLYWYRQAAGRGLQLLFYSVGIGQISSEVPQNLSASRPQDRQFILSSKKLLLSDSGFYLCAWGVGASYNEQFFGPGTRLTVL.

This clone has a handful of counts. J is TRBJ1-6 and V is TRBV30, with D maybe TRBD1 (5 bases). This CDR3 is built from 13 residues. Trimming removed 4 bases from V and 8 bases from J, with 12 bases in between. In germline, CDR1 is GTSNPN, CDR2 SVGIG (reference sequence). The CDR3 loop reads CAWTSRVDSPLHF. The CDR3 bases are TGTGCCTGGACCAGCAGGGTAGATTCACCCCTCCACTTT.

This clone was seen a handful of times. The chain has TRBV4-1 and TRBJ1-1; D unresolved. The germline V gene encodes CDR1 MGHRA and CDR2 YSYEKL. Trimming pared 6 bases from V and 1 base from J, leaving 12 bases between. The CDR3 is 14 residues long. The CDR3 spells CASRPGVRNTEAFF. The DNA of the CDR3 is TGCGCCAGCAGACCGGGAGTCAGGAACACTGAAGCTTTCTTT.

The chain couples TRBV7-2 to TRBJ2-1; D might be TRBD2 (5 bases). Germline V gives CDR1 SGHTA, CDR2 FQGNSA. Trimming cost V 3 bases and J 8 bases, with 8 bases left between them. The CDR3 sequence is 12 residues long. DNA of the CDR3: TGTGCCAGCAGCTTCCAGAGGGATGAGCAGTTCTTC. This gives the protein CASSFQRDEQFF.

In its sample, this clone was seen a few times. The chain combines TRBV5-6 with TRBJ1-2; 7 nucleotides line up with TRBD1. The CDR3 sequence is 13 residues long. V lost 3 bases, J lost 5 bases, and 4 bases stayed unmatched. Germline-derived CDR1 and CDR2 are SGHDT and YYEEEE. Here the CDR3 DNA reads TGTGCCAGCAGCTCAGGACAGGAATATGGCTACACCTTC. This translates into CASSSGQEYGYTF.

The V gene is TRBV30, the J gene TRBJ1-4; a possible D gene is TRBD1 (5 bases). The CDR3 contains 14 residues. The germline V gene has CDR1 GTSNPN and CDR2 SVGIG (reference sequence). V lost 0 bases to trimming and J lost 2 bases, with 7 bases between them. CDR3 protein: CAWSVGGTNEKLFF. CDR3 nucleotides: TGTGCCTGGAGTGTCGGGGGGACTAATGAAAAACTGTTTTTT.

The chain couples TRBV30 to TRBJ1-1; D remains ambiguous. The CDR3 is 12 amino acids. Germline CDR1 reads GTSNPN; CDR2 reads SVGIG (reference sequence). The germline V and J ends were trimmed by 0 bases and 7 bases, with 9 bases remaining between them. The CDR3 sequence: CAWSVLGIEAFF. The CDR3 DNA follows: TGTGCCTGGAGTGTTTTAGGGATTGAAGCTTTCTTT.

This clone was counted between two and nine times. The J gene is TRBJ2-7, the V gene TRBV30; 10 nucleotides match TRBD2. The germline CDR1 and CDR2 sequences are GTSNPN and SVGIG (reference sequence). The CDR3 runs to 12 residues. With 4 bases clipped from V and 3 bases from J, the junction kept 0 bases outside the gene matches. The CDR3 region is CAWTSGGYEQYF. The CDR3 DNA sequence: TGTGCCTGGACTAGCGGGGGCTACGAGCAGTACTTC.

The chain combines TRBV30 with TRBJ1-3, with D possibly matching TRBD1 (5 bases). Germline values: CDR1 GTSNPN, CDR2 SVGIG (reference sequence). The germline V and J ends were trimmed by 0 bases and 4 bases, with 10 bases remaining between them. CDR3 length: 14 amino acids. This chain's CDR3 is CAWSVVGTGNTIYF. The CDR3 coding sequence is TGTGCCTGGAGTGTTGTGGGGACCGGAAACACCATATATTTT. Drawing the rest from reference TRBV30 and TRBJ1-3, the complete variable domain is SQTIHQWPATLVQPVGSPLSLECTVEGTSNPNLYWYRQAAGRGLQLLFYSVGIGQISSEVPQNLSASRPQDRQFILSSKKLLLSDSGFYLCAWSVVGTGNTIYFGEGSWLTVV.

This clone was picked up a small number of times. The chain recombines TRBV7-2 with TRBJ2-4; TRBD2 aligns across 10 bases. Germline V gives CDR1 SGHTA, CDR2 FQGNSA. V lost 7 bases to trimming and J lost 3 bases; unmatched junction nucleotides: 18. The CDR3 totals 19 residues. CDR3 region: CASTQSGTSERSGKNIQYF. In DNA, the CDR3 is TGTGCCAGCACCCAATCCGGGACTAGCGAAAGGTCGGGCAAAAACATTCAGTACTTC.

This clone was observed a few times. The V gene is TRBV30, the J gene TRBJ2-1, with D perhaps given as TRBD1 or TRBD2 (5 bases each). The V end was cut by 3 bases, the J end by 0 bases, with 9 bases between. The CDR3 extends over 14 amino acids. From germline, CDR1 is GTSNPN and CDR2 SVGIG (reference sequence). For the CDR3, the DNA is TGTGCCTGGAGGTCAGGGAGCTCCTACAATGAGCAGTTCTTC. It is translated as CAWRSGSSYNEQFF.

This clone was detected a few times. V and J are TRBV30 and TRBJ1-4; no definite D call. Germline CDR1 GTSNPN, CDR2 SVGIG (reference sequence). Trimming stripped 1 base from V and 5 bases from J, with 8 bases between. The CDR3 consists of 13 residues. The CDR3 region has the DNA TGTGCCTGGAGTGCAGACGTGAATGAAAAACTGTTTTTT. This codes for CAWSADVNEKLFF.

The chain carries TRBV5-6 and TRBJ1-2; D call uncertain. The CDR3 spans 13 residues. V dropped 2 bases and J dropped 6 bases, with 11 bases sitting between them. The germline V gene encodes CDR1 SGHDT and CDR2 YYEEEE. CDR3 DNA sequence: TGTGCCAGCAGCTTTGGACGGTCAGATGGCTACACCTTC. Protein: CASSFGRSDGYTF.